Sequencing of this T cell receptor beta chain was carried out in a study of cytomegalovirus exposure and HLA in healthy donors. Study outcomes and limitations: A later analysis showed that HLA-associated TCR beta chains had undergone more clonal expansion than equally common others. Previously analyzed data showed that most TCR beta V segments were productive at a frequency of about 90% or about 30%. The majority of CMV-associated TCR beta chains were reported as apparently HLA-restricted in a later analysis. A later analysis showed TCR association rates differing by HLA locus, peaking at DRB1 and lowest at HLA-C.

The CDR3 extends over 16 amino acids. Germline V gene lookup returns CDR1 ENHRY and CDR2 SYGVKD. Trimming pared 5 bases from V and 3 bases from J, leaving 18 bases between. 13 Jbeta primers and 60 Vbeta primers were used for the PCR. TCRdb keeps only in-frame clones here, not all; method: immunoSEQ multiplex PCR. The sample consists of 100,000 to 150,000 clones, 65% to 90% of them appearing once. Of note for this clone: The antigen is unknown.

V gene TRBV10-3 combines with J gene TRBJ2-3; D may be TRBD2 (6 bases). The specimen was PBMCs. The TCR comes from a man aged 18-30 years in good health and CMV-seronegative. The CDR3 here is CAISNTMGGITDTQYF. In nucleotides, the CDR3 is TGTGCCATCAGTAACACCATGGGGGGAATAACAGATACGCAGTATTTT.